This TCR beta chain came from a study of a mutant IDH1 vaccine in newly diagnosed glioma. Clones were sequenced by immunoSEQ multiplex PCR, and TCRdb holds only the in-frame ones, with some missing. The table includes about 29,000 clones, around 80% detected once. The CDR3 has 18 amino acids. Germline assignment: CDR1 LGHNA and CDR2 YSLEER. Trimming took 1 base from V and 1 from J, leaving 17 bases between them. Time point denoted: week 35, safety follow-up. Topical imiquimod was applied with each vaccine dose, which held 300 ug of mutant IDH1 20-mer peptide. A remark on this clone: Its target is not known.

This clonotype was obtained from a man in his fifties or sixties with glioma. The chain joins TRBV4-3 to TRBJ2-1; possibly TRBD1 or TRBD2 for D (5 bases each). The material was PBMCs, obtained from a glioma patient whose treatment included an IDH1 peptide vaccine. The CDR3 loop reads CASSQALIEGRSYNEQFF. CDR3 in DNA: TGCGCCAGCAGCCAAGCCCTAATCGAGGGGAGATCCTACAATGAGCAGTTCTTC.